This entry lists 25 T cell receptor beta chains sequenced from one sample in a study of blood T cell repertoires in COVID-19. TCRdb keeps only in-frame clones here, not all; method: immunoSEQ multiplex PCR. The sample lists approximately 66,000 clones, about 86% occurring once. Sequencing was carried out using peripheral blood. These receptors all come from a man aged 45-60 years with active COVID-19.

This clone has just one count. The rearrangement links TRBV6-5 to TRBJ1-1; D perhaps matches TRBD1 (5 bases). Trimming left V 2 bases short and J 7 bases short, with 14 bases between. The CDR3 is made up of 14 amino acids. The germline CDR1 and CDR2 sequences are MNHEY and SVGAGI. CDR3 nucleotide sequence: TGTGCCAGCAGTTACGCGTCAGGGTACTTTGAAGCTTTCTTT. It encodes CASSYASGYFEAFF.

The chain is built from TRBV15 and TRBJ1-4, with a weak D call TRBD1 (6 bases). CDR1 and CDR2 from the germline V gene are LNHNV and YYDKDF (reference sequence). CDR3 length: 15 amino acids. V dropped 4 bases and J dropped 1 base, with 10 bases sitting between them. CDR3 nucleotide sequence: TGTGCCACCAGCATATACAGGGTAACTAATGAAAAACTGTTTTTT. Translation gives CATSIYRVTNEKLFF. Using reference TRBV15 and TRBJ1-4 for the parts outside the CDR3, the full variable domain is DAMVIQNPRYQVTQFGKPVTLSCSQTLNHNVMYWYQQKSSQAPKLLFHYYDKDFNNEADTPDNFQSRRPNTSFCFLDIRSPGLGDTAMYLCATSIYRVTNEKLFFGSGTQLSVL.

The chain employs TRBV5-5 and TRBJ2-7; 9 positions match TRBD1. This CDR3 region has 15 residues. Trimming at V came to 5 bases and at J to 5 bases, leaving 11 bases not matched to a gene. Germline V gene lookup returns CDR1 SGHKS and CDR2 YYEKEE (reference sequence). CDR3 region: CASRVGQGPYHEQYF. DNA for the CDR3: TGTGCCAGCAGAGTGGGACAGGGCCCCTACCACGAGCAGTACTTC.

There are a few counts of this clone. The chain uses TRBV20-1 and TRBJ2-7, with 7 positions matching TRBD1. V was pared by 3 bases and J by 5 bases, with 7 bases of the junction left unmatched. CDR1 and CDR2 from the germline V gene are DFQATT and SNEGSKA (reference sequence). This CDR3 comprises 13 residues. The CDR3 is CSASRQGRNEQYF. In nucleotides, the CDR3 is TGCAGTGCTAGTCGACAGGGTCGGAACGAGCAGTACTTC.

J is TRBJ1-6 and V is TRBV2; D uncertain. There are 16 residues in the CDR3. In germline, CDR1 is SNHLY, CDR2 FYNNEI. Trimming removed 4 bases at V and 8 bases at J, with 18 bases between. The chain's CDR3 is CASSAEWGVGDSPLHF. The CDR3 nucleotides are TGTGCCAGCAGTGCTGAATGGGGAGTTGGGGATTCACCCCTCCACTTT.

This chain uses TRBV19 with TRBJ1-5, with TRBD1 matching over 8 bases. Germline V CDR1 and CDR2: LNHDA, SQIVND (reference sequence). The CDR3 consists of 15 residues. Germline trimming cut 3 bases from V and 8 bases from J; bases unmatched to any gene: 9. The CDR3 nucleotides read TGTGCCAGTAGTATCACAGGGGGAGATGTGAAGCCCCAGCATTTT. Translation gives CASSITGGDVKPQHF.

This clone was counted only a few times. CDR3 loop: CATSREIMGQVGNTIYF. The CDR3 DNA reads as TGTGCCACCAGCAGAGAGATTATGGGGCAGGTTGGAAACACCATATATTTT. The rearrangement links TRBV15 to TRBJ1-3; weak D call: TRBD1 (5 bases). Trimming cost V 0 bases and J 3 bases, with 15 bases left between them. CDR1 and CDR2 (germline): LNHNV, YYDKDF (reference sequence). CDR3 length: 17 residues.

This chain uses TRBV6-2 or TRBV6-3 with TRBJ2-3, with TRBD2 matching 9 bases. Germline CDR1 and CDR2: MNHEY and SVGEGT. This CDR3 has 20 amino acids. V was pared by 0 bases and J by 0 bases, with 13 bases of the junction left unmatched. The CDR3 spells CASSYSPPAGGLISTDTQYF. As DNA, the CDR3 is TGTGCCAGCAGTTACTCACCCCCAGCGGGGGGCCTCATTAGCACAGATACGCAGTATTTT.

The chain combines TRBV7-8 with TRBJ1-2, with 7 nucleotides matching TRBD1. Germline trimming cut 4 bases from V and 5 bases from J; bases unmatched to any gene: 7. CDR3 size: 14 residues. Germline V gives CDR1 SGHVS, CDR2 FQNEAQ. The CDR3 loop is CASSSGQAGYGYTF. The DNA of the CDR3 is TGTGCCAGCAGCTCCGGACAGGCAGGGTATGGCTACACCTTC. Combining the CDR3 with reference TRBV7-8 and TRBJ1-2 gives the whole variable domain GAGVSQSPRYKVAKRGQDVALRCDPISGHVSLFWYQQALGQGPEFLTYFQNEAQLDKSGLPSDRFFAERPEGSVSTLKIQRTQQEDSAVYLCASSSGQAGYGYTFGSGTRLTVV.

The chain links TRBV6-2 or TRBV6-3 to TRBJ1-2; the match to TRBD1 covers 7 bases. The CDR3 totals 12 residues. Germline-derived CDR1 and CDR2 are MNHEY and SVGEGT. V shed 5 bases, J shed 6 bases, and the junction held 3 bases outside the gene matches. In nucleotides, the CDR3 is TGTGCCAGCAGTGACAGGGTGGATGGCTACACCTTC. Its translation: CASSDRVDGYTF.

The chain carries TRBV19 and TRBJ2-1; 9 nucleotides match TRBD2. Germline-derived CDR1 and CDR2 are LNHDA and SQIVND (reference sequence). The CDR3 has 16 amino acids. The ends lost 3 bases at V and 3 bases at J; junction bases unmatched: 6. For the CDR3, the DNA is TGTGCCAGTAGTATTGGCGGGAGGGCCGTCTACAATGAGCAGTTCTTC. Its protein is CASSIGGRAVYNEQFF.

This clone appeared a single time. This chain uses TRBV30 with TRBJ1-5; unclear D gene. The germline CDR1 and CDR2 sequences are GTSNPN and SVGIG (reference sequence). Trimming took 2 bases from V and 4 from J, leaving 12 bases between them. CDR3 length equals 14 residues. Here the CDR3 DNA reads TGTGCCTGGAGTTCTTTGAGAAGAAATCAGCCCCAGCATTTT. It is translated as CAWSSLRRNQPQHF.

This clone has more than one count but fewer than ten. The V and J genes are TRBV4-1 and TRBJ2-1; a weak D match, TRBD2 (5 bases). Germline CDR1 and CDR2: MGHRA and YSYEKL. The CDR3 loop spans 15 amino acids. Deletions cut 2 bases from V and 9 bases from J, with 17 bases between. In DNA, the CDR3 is TGCGCCAGCAGCCAATCGGCGGGCGTTATCACTGAGCAGTTCTTC. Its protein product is CASSQSAGVITEQFF.

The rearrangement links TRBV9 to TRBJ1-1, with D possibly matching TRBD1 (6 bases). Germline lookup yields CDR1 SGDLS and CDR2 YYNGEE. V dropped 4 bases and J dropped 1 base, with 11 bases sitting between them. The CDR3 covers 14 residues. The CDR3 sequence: CASSKGQRNTEAFF. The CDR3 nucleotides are TGTGCCAGCAGCAAAGGACAGCGGAACACTGAAGCTTTCTTT.

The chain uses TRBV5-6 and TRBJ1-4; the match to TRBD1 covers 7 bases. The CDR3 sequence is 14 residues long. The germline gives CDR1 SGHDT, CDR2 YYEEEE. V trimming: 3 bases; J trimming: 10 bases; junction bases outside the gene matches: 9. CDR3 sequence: CASSWGQLSAKLFF. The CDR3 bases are TGTGCCAGCAGCTGGGGACAGCTCTCGGCAAAACTGTTTTTT.

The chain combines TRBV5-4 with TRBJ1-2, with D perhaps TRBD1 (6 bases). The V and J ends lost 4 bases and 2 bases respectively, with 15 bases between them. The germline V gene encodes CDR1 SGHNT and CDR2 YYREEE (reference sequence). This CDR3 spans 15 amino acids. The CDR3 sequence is CASSAAQGSNYGYTF. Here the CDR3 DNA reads TGTGCCAGCAGCGCGGCGCAGGGGTCAAACTATGGCTACACCTTC.

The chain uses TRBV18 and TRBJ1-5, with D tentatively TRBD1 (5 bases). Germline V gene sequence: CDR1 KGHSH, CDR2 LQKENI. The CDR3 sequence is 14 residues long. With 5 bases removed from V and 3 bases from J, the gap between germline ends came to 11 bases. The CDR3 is CASSSGGLNQPQHF. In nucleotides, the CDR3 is TGTGCCAGCTCATCGGGGGGTCTCAATCAGCCCCAGCATTTT.

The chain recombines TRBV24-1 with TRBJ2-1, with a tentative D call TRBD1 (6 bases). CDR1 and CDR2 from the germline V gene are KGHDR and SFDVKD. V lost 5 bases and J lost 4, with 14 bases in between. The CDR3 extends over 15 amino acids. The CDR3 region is CATSGGQGAYNEQFF. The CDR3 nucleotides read TGTGCCACCAGTGGGGGGCAGGGAGCTTACAATGAGCAGTTCTTC.

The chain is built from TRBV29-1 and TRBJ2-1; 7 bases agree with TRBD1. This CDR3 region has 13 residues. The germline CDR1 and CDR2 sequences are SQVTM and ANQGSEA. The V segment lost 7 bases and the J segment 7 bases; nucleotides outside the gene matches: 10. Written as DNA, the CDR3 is TGCAGCGCGGACCGGACAGGTTGGAATGAGCAGTTCTTC. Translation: CSADRTGWNEQFF.

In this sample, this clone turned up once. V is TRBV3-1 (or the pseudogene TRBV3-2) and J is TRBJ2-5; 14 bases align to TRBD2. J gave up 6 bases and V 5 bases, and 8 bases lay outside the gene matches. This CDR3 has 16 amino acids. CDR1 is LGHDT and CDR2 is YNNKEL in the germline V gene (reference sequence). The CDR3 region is CASSSRLAGGLKTQYF. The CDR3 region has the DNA TGTGCCAGCAGCTCGCGACTAGCGGGGGGGTTGAAGACCCAGTACTTC.

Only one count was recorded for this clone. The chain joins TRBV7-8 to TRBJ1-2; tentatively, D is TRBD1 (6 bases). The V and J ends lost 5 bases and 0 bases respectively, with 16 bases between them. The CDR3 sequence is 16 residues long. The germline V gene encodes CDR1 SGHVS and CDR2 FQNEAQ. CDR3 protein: CASSTGSAGANYGYTF. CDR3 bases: TGTGCCAGCAGCACAGGTTCGGCAGGGGCTAACTATGGCTACACCTTC.

The CDR3, as DNA: TGTGCCAGCAACAGGGCAGGGAGTGGCACTGAAGCTTTCTTT. Its protein product is CASNRAGSGTEAFF. This chain uses TRBV6-5 with TRBJ1-1; tentatively, D is TRBD1 (6 bases). This CDR3 comprises 14 residues. Germline V lookup: CDR1 MNHEY, CDR2 SVGAGI. V was pared by 7 bases and J by 4 bases, with 16 bases between.

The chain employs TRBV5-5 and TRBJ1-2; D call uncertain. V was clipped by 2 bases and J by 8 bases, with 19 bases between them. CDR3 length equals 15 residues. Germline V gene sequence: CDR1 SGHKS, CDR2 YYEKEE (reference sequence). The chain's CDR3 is CASSLYRDPVNGYTF. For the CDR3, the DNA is TGTGCCAGCAGCTTATACAGAGACCCTGTAAACGGCTACACCTTC. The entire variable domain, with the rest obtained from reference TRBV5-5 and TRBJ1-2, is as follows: DAGVTQSPTHLIKTRGQQVTLRCSPISGHKSVSWYQQVLGQGPQFIFQYYEKEERGRGNFPDRFSARQFPNYSSELNVNALLLGDSALYLCASSLYRDPVNGYTFGSGTRLTVV.

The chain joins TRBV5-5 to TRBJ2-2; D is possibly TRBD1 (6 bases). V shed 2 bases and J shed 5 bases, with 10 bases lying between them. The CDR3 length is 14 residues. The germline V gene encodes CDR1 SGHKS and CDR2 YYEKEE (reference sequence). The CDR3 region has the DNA TGTGCCAGCAGCTTAGGGGGAAATACCGGGGAGCTGTTTTTT. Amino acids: CASSLGGNTGELFF.

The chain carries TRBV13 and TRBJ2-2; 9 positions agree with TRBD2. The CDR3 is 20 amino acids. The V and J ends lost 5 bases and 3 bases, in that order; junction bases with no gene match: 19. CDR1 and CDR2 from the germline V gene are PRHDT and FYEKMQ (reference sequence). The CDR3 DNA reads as TGTGCCAGCAGCCCCGAGTTGTTGGTAGCGGGAGCGGGGGACACCGGGGAGCTGTTTTTT. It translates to CASSPELLVAGAGDTGELFF. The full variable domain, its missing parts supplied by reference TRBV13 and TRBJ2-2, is AAGVIQSPRHLIKEKRETATLKCYPIPRHDTVYWYQQGPGQDPQFLISFYEKMQSDKGSIPDRFSAQQFSDYHSELNMSSLELGDSALYFCASSPELLVAGAGDTGELFFGEGSRLTVL.